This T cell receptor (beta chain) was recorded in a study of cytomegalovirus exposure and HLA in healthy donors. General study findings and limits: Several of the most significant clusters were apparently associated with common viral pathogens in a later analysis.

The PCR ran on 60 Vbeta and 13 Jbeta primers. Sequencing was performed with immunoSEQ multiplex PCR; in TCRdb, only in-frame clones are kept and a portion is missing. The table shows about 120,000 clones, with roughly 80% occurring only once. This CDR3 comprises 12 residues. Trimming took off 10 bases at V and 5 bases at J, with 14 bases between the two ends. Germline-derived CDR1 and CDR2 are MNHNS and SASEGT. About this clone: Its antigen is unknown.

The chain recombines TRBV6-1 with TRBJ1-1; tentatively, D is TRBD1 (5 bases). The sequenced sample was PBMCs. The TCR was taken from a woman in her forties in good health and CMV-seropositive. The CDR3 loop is CATRQLLTEAFF. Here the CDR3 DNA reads TGTGCCACCCGACAGTTGCTAACTGAAGCTTTCTTT.